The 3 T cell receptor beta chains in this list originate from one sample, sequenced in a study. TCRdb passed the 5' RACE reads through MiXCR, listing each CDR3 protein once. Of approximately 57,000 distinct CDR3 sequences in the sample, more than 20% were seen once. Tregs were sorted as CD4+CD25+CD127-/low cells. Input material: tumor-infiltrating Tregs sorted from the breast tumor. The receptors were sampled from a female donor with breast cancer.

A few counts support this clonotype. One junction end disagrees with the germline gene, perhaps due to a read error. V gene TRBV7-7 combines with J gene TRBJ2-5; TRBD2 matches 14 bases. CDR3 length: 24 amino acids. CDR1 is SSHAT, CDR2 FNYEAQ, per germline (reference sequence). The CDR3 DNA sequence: TGTGCTAGCAGCTTAAAGAAGAGGTCTCGTTCAGGAGGACTAGCGGGAGGCTTCCAAGAGACCCAGTACTTC. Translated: CASSLKKRSRSGGLAGGFQETQYF.

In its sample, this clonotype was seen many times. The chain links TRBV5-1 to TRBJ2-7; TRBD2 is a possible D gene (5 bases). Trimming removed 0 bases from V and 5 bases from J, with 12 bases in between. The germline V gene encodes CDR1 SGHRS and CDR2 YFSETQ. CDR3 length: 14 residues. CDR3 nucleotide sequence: TGCGCCAGCAGCTTGGCACCACCGGGGAACGAGCAGTACTTC. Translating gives CASSLAPPGNEQYF.

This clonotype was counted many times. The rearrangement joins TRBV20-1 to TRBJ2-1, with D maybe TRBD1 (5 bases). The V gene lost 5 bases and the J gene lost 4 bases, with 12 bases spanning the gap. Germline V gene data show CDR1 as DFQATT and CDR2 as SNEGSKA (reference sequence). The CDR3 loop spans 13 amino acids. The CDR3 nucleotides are TGCAGTGCTGAACAGGACGGATACAATGAGCAGTTCTTC. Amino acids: CSAEQDGYNEQFF.